This TCR beta chain is drawn from a study of neoadjuvant anti-PD-1 for oral cavity cancer. Study context: Non-progressing patients received a fourth nivolumab dose near day 43, then surgery on days 50-56.

The method was immunoSEQ multiplex PCR; TCRdb's version includes in-frame clones alone and lacks a portion of them. The sample lists about 6,600 clones; 60% to 80% were seen once. The receptor was isolated from a person aged 40 to 85 with oral cavity squamous cell carcinoma. Sequenced material: PBMCs, taken before nivolumab (anti-PD-1) treatment.

CDR3 DNA sequence: TGTGCCAGCAGCTTCGGACAGGGTGGGTCACCCCTCCACTTT. Translation: CASSFGQGGSPLHF. The chain has TRBV9 and TRBJ1-6; 8 bases align to TRBD1. The trim removed 4 bases at V and 10 bases at J, leaving 7 bases unmatched. This CDR3 has 14 residues. Germline CDR1 SGDLS, CDR2 YYNGEE.